The rows below give T cell receptor beta chains drawn from one sample of a study of T cell responses to AZD1222 COVID-19 vaccine. Generated by immunoSEQ multiplex PCR, the TCRdb table keeps only in-frame clones and is missing some. The repertoire consists of about 120,000 clones, with around 90% occurring once and the leading ten covering just over 4%. This specimen was peripheral blood, taken 28 days after the second dose of the MenACWY control vaccine. Receptor source: an adult who received the MenACWY meningococcal vaccine as a control. CDR3s include the opening cysteine and the closing phenylalanine or tryptophan. Each record gives: J gene, V gene, D gene, clone size, CDR3 DNA, CDR3 protein. D genes are given only for firm matches. Where a row states a size, it is once, few, many or the class of an expanded clone; other rows omit it.

J gene: TRBJ1-5; V gene: TRBV2; D gene: TRBD1; clone size: -; CDR3 DNA: TGTGCCAGCATGGGACAGTTCAATCAGCCCCAGCATTTT; CDR3 protein: CASMGQFNQPQHF
J gene: TRBJ2-1; V gene: TRBV7-9; D gene: -; clone size: -; CDR3 DNA: TGTGCCAGCAGCTTGGTGGCTCGGGGTTCCTACAATGAGCAGTTCTTC; CDR3 protein: CASSLVARGSYNEQFF
J gene: TRBJ2-1; V gene: TRBV24-1; D gene: TRBD2; clone size: few; CDR3 DNA: TGTGCCACCAGTGATGGGACTACTTACAATGAGCAGTTCTTC; CDR3 protein: CATSDGTTYNEQFF
J gene: TRBJ1-5; V gene: TRBV28; D gene: -; clone size: -; CDR3 DNA: TGTGCCAGCAGTTTCCAAAGGGTTCAGCCCCAGCATTTT; CDR3 protein: CASSFQRVQPQHF
J gene: TRBJ2-2; V gene: TRBV7-9; D gene: -; clone size: once; CDR3 DNA: TGTGCCAGCAGCTTAGCAGGGGGATCCGGGGAGCTGTTTTTT; CDR3 protein: CASSLAGGSGELFF
J gene: TRBJ2-1; V gene: TRBV7-8; D gene: -; clone size: once; CDR3 DNA: TGTGCCAGCAGTTTTCGGGAGTCCAATGAGCAGTTCTTC; CDR3 protein: CASSFRESNEQFF
J gene: TRBJ2-3; V gene: TRBV7-9; D gene: TRBD2; clone size: -; CDR3 DNA: TGTGCCAACAGCCCCCCAGCGGGAGTGCAGTATTTT; CDR3 protein: CANSPPAGVQYF
J gene: TRBJ2-5; V gene: TRBV10-3; D gene: TRBD1; clone size: -; CDR3 DNA: TGTGCCATCCGCCTGACAGGGGCTGGGACCCAGTACTTC; CDR3 protein: CAIRLTGAGTQYF
J gene: TRBJ2-7; V gene: TRBV7-2; D gene: -; clone size: -; CDR3 DNA: TGTGCCAGCAGCTTAGTGGACAGCTCCTACGAGCAGTACTTC; CDR3 protein: CASSLVDSSYEQYF
J gene: TRBJ2-5; V gene: TRBV5-4; D gene: TRBD2; clone size: -; CDR3 DNA: TGTGCCAGCAGCCGGAGTCTAGCGGGGTTCCAAGAGACCCAGTACTTC; CDR3 protein: CASSRSLAGFQETQYF
J gene: TRBJ2-2; V gene: TRBV7-6; D gene: -; clone size: -; CDR3 DNA: TGTGCCAGCAGCTTAGAGCGGCTGAACACCGGGGAGCTGTTTTTT; CDR3 protein: CASSLERLNTGELFF
J gene: TRBJ2-2; V gene: TRBV3-1/TRBV3-2; D gene: -; clone size: -; CDR3 DNA: TGTGCCAGCAGCCCGCACATACAGGGTTCCGGGGAGCTGTTTTTT; CDR3 protein: CASSPHIQGSGELFF
J gene: TRBJ1-4; V gene: TRBV5-6; D gene: -; clone size: -; CDR3 DNA: TGTGCCAGCAGCCCAGGACGCCGCAATGAAAAACTGTTTTTT; CDR3 protein: CASSPGRRNEKLFF
J gene: TRBJ1-5; V gene: TRBV28; D gene: -; clone size: -; CDR3 DNA: TGTGCCAGCAGTTTATTTGGTGGGGGAACTCAGCCCCAGCATTTT; CDR3 protein: CASSLFGGGTQPQHF
J gene: TRBJ1-5; V gene: TRBV7-2; D gene: -; clone size: -; CDR3 DNA: TGTGCCAGCAGCTTCGGGTCGGGGACCAATCAGCCCCAGCATTTT; CDR3 protein: CASSFGSGTNQPQHF
J gene: TRBJ2-2; V gene: TRBV6-6; D gene: TRBD2; clone size: few; CDR3 DNA: TGTGCCAGCAGTCACGGACTAGCGGGAGAATGGTGGGATGACACCGGGGAGCTGTTTTTT; CDR3 protein: CASSHGLAGEWWDDTGELFF
J gene: TRBJ1-1; V gene: TRBV28; D gene: -; clone size: -; CDR3 DNA: TGTGCCAGCAGTTTACGGGGGCGTACTGAAGCTTTCTTT; CDR3 protein: CASSLRGRTEAFF
J gene: TRBJ1-5; V gene: TRBV29-1; D gene: -; clone size: -; CDR3 DNA: TGCAGCGTCGCCACCTCATGGGGCAATCAGCCCCAGCATTTT; CDR3 protein: CSVATSWGNQPQHF
J gene: TRBJ1-4; V gene: TRBV2; D gene: -; clone size: few; CDR3 DNA: TGTGCCAGCAGTGTCCAGACGAGGGGCGAAAAACTGTTTTTT; CDR3 protein: CASSVQTRGEKLFF
J gene: TRBJ2-2; V gene: TRBV7-6; D gene: -; clone size: -; CDR3 DNA: TGTGCCAGCAGCTTAGAGGCTAGCTGGGGCGGGGAGCTGTTTTTT; CDR3 protein: CASSLEASWGGELFF
J gene: TRBJ2-3; V gene: TRBV3-1/TRBV3-2; D gene: -; clone size: -; CDR3 DNA: TGTGCCAGCAGCCCACCCGACGAGGGCGGTACGCAGTATTTT; CDR3 protein: CASSPPDEGGTQYF
J gene: TRBJ1-4; V gene: TRBV27; D gene: -; clone size: -; CDR3 DNA: TGTGCCAGCAGTACGCATCCCCAGGGTGATGAAAAACTGTTTTTT; CDR3 protein: CASSTHPQGDEKLFF
J gene: TRBJ1-2; V gene: TRBV29-1; D gene: TRBD1; clone size: -; CDR3 DNA: TGCAGCGTTGATGGGACAGGGGTAAACTATGGCTACACCTTC; CDR3 protein: CSVDGTGVNYGYTF
J gene: TRBJ2-5; V gene: TRBV6-5; D gene: -; clone size: -; CDR3 DNA: TGTGCCAGCAGTTACTCCCGGGATGGGAAGACCCAGTACTTC; CDR3 protein: CASSYSRDGKTQYF
J gene: TRBJ1-1; V gene: TRBV6-1; D gene: -; clone size: few; CDR3 DNA: TGTGCCAGCAGTGAAAAAGGGGGGAGGGGTGAAGCTTTCTTT; CDR3 protein: CASSEKGGRGEAFF
J gene: TRBJ1-5; V gene: TRBV21-1; D gene: -; clone size: -; CDR3 DNA: TGTGCCAGCAGCAAAAGGAAATTTGGGACAGGGGGACAGCCCCAGCATTTT; CDR3 protein: CASSKRKFGTGGQPQHF
J gene: TRBJ2-1; V gene: TRBV3-1/TRBV3-2; D gene: -; clone size: -; CDR3 DNA: TGTGCCAGCAGCCCTGGGACTCCCAATGAGCAGTTCTTC; CDR3 protein: CASSPGTPNEQFF
J gene: TRBJ2-5; V gene: TRBV19; D gene: -; clone size: -; CDR3 DNA: TGTGCCAGTAGTATGGTCGTCCAAGAGACCCAGTACTTC; CDR3 protein: CASSMVVQETQYF
J gene: TRBJ1-2; V gene: TRBV5-1; D gene: TRBD1; clone size: -; CDR3 DNA: TGCGCCAGCAGCTCCGACAGGGCCCCTAACTATGGCTACACCTTC; CDR3 protein: CASSSDRAPNYGYTF
J gene: TRBJ2-5; V gene: TRBV7-6; D gene: -; clone size: -; CDR3 DNA: TGTGCCAGCAGCTTAGCGCAGGGGAGGGTGGACCAGTACTTC; CDR3 protein: CASSLAQGRVDQYF
J gene: TRBJ2-1; V gene: TRBV7-9; D gene: -; clone size: -; CDR3 DNA: TGTGCCAGCAACCACCCCGGACATAGGAGCTCCTACAATGAGCAGTTCTTC; CDR3 protein: CASNHPGHRSSYNEQFF
J gene: TRBJ1-6; V gene: TRBV18; D gene: TRBD1; clone size: -; CDR3 DNA: TGTGCCAGCTCACGACAGGGCAGGACACCCCTCCACTTT; CDR3 protein: CASSRQGRTPLHF
J gene: TRBJ1-6; V gene: TRBV5-4; D gene: TRBD1; clone size: -; CDR3 DNA: TGTGCCAGCAGCCAACTCTTTGCAGGGGGCGATTCACCCCTCCACTTT; CDR3 protein: CASSQLFAGGDSPLHF
J gene: TRBJ1-4; V gene: TRBV12-3/TRBV12-4; D gene: -; clone size: -; CDR3 DNA: TGTGCCAGCAGTCAGGCTAATGAAAAACTGTTTTTT; CDR3 protein: CASSQANEKLFF
J gene: TRBJ2-2; V gene: TRBV11-2; D gene: TRBD1; clone size: -; CDR3 DNA: TGTGCCAGCAGCCAGACAACAGGGGTCTGGGTCGGGGAGCTGTTTTTT; CDR3 protein: CASSQTTGVWVGELFF
J gene: TRBJ1-2; V gene: TRBV19; D gene: -; clone size: -; CDR3 DNA: TGTGCCAGTAGAGCGACACACTATGGCTACACCTTC; CDR3 protein: CASRATHYGYTF
J gene: TRBJ2-1; V gene: TRBV14; D gene: -; clone size: -; CDR3 DNA: TGTGCCAGCAGCCAAGAAAGGGTGTCGCGCAATGAGCAGTTCTTC; CDR3 protein: CASSQERVSRNEQFF
J gene: TRBJ2-2; V gene: TRBV28; D gene: -; clone size: -; CDR3 DNA: TGTGCCAGCACAGGCTTTACCGGGGAGCTGTTTTTT; CDR3 protein: CASTGFTGELFF
J gene: TRBJ1-5; V gene: TRBV28; D gene: -; clone size: -; CDR3 DNA: TGTGCCAGCAGTTTGTCCCAGGACAATCAGCCCCAGCATTTT; CDR3 protein: CASSLSQDNQPQHF
J gene: TRBJ1-5; V gene: TRBV28; D gene: -; clone size: -; CDR3 DNA: TGTGCCAGCAGTTTACTGGAACAGGTTATGCCATATAGCAATCAGCCCCAGCATTTT; CDR3 protein: CASSLLEQVMPYSNQPQHF
J gene: TRBJ1-5; V gene: TRBV7-2; D gene: TRBD1; clone size: -; CDR3 DNA: TGTGCCAGCAGCCCGCGGACAGGGATAGCCGAGGAGCCCCAGCATTTT; CDR3 protein: CASSPRTGIAEEPQHF
J gene: TRBJ2-3; V gene: TRBV30; D gene: -; clone size: -; CDR3 DNA: TGTGCCTGGAGTGAGCTAGCGCACACAGATACGCAGTATTTT; CDR3 protein: CAWSELAHTDTQYF